Listed here are 9 T cell receptor beta chains from one sample, sequenced in a study of blood T cell repertoires in COVID-19. The table came from immunoSEQ multiplex PCR; TCRdb's copy has only in-frame clones and leaves some out. The table shows 30,000 to 35,000 clones, with 80% to 90% occurring only once. The specimen sequenced was peripheral blood. These receptors came from a man older than 75 with active COVID-19.

This clone was counted only a few times. V is TRBV9 and J is TRBJ2-1; TRBD2 matches at 7 bases. J lost 9 bases, V lost 6 bases, and 12 bases had no gene match. Germline lookup yields CDR1 SGDLS and CDR2 YYNGEE. The CDR3 has 14 residues. This CDR3 is CASTEGGRGGEQFF. CDR3 nucleotides: TGTGCCAGCACCGAAGGCGGGAGAGGTGGTGAGCAGTTCTTC.

The V and J genes are TRBV12-5 and TRBJ2-1; TRBD2 agrees at 7 bases. The CDR3 runs to 20 residues. V was clipped by 1 base and J by 9 bases; unmatched bases: 24. Germline-derived CDR1 and CDR2 are LGHNT and FRNRAP. In DNA form, the CDR3 reads TGTGCTAGTGGTTTGGCCTTAAAACTCGATCATGGCGGGAGTCTGGGTGAGCAGTTCTTC. Protein product: CASGLALKLDHGGSLGEQFF. The whole variable domain, remainder taken from reference TRBV12-5 and TRBJ2-1, is DARVTQTPRHKVTEMGQEVTMRCQPILGHNTVFWYRQTMMQGLELLAYFRNRAPLDDSGMPKDRFSAEMPDATLATLKIQPSEPRDSAVYFCASGLALKLDHGGSLGEQFFGPGTRLTVL.

The chain couples TRBV14 to TRBJ2-1, with 8 bases matching TRBD2. CDR1 is SGHDN and CDR2 is FVKESK in the germline V gene. V was clipped by 3 bases and J by 9 bases; unmatched bases: 10. The CDR3 has 15 amino acids. CDR3 region: CASSQITGTSIEQFF. The CDR3 region has the DNA TGTGCCAGCAGCCAGATTACCGGGACTAGTATTGAGCAGTTCTTC.

The chain uses TRBV3-1 (or the pseudogene TRBV3-2) and TRBJ2-7, with TRBD2 as a possible D gene (6 bases). Germline V gene data show CDR1 as LGHDT and CDR2 as YNNKEL (reference sequence). V dropped 3 bases and J dropped 7 bases, with 13 bases sitting between them. CDR3 length: 13 amino acids. CDR3 in amino acids: CASSQSGVGEQYF. CDR3 sequence (DNA): TGTGCCAGCAGCCAGTCGGGAGTAGGGGAGCAGTACTTC.

The rearrangement links TRBV11-2 to TRBJ2-5; D unresolved. The CDR3 extends over 11 amino acids. The germline V gene has CDR1 SGHAT and CDR2 FQNNGV. V lost 5 bases, J lost 10 bases, and 11 bases lay in between. CDR3 bases: TGTGCCAGCAGCCCTCGTGAGGTCCAGTACTTC. It encodes CASSPREVQYF.

This chain links TRBV4-2 with TRBJ2-7; TRBD2 agrees at 9 bases. Trimming took 4 bases from V and 2 from J; bases not matched to a gene: 9. The germline V gene has CDR1 LGHNA and CDR2 YNFKEQ. The CDR3 covers 16 residues. Here the CDR3 reads CASSPTPASGAYEQYF. For the CDR3, the DNA is TGTGCCAGCAGCCCCACCCCGGCTAGCGGGGCCTACGAGCAGTACTTC.

The CDR3 loop is CASSLGLTLNNEQFF. The CDR3, as DNA: TGTGCCAGCAGCTTAGGACTAACCCTTAACAATGAGCAGTTCTTC. V gene TRBV7-2 combines with J gene TRBJ2-1, with D possibly being TRBD2 (5 bases). The V gene's germline CDR1 is SGHTA and CDR2 FQGNSA. CDR3 length: 15 amino acids. The V end was cut by 1 base, the J end by 5 bases, with 12 bases between.

The J gene is TRBJ2-7, the V gene TRBV12-3 or TRBV12-4, with D possibly matching TRBD1 (6 bases). Trimming stripped 5 bases from V and 2 bases from J, with 10 bases between. The CDR3 has 13 amino acids. The CDR3 nucleotides are TGTGCCAGCAGTCGGGACACCGCCTACGAGCAGTACTTC. This translates into CASSRDTAYEQYF.

This rearrangement joins TRBV28 to TRBJ2-5; 10 bases agree with TRBD2. The CDR3 is 14 residues long. Trimming took 5 bases from V and 2 from J; bases not matched to a gene: 2. Germline V lookup: CDR1 MDHEN, CDR2 SYDVKM. CDR3 amino acids: CASSTLAGQETQYF. The CDR3 nucleotides read TGTGCCAGCAGTACACTAGCGGGGCAAGAGACCCAGTACTTC.